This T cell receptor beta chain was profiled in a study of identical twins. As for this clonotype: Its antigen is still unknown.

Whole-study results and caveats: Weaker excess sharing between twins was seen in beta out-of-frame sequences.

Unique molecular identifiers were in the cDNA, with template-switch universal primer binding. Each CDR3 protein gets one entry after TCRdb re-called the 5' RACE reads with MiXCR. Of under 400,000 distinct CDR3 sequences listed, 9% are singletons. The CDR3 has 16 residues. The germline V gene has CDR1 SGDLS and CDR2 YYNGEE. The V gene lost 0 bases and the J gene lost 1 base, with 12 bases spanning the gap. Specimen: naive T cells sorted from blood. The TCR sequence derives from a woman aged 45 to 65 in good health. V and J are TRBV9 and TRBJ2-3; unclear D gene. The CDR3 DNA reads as TGTGCCAGCAGCGTAGCCGCCAAAGCCCGCACAGATACGCAGTATTTT. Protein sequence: CASSVAAKARTDTQYF.